The text below deals with one T cell receptor beta chain. The junction does not match germline at one end; this may be a read error. This sample also contains other DNA sequences that code for the same CDR3. The sample belongs to a study of blood T cell repertoires in COVID-19. Study in general: The United States, Italy and Spain supplied acute and convalescent COVID-19 samples.

Study processing details: Amplifying reference gene primers gave estimates of nucleated cell counts. The data were produced by immunoSEQ multiplex PCR, yet TCRdb's version contains in-frame clones alone and is incomplete. From that table come the V and J calls and clone size; the DNA was used to work out D and trimming. The sample lists 140,000 to 150,000 clones, 75% to 90% seen once, with 6% to 7% in the top ten. This CDR3 contains 15 residues. Germline-derived CDR1 and CDR2 are SGHRS and YFSETQ. The clonotype comes from a man older than 75 with acute or convalescent COVID-19. The genes are TRBV5-1 and TRBJ1-4; possibly TRBD1 for D (6 bases). The sequencing input was peripheral blood. CDR3 protein: CASSFYQGPNEKLFF. The CDR3 DNA is TGCGCTAGCAGCTTTTATCAGGGGCCTAATGAAAAACTGTTTTTT.